These 30 T cell receptor beta chains were all obtained from the same sample, sequenced in a study of CXCR4 blockade with PD-1 therapy in pancreatic cancer. TCRdb's copy holds only in-frame clones and misses some; the assay was immunoSEQ multiplex PCR. This table holds nearly 6,000 clones, 35% to 40% found once. Sequencing used tumor tissue. The receptors originated from a human donor with pancreatic ductal adenocarcinoma.

V usage is TRBV6-8 and J usage is TRBJ2-5; 8 bases line up with TRBD1. CDR1 MNHGY and CDR2 SAAAGT come from the germline V gene. Unmatched junction bases numbered 10, after V lost 6 bases and J lost 4 bases. The CDR3 has 15 residues. The CDR3 loop reads CASRSGQGVGETQYF. The CDR3 coding sequence is TGTGCCAGCAGAAGCGGACAGGGAGTGGGAGAGACCCAGTACTTC.

This clone was seen only a few times. The chain links TRBV9 to TRBJ1-5; no clear D. V lost 0 bases to trimming and J lost 0 bases, with 16 bases between them. In germline, CDR1 is SGDLS, CDR2 YYNGEE. CDR3 length equals 18 residues. For the CDR3, the DNA is TGTGCCAGCAGCGTAGATCGGGGTGCGGCTTATAGCAATCAGCCCCAGCATTTT. Its translation is CASSVDRGAAYSNQPQHF.

This chain joins TRBV19 and TRBJ1-2; D is ambiguous. Trimming pared 4 bases from V and 6 bases from J, leaving 15 bases between. The CDR3 extends over 14 amino acids. Germline V gives CDR1 LNHDA, CDR2 SQIVND (reference sequence). CDR3 region: CASSNAPRGNGYTF. CDR3 bases: TGTGCCAGTAGTAACGCCCCCCGCGGTAATGGCTACACCTTC.

This sequence joins TRBV11-3 and TRBJ2-3; 7 positions agree with TRBD2. The germline gives CDR1 SGHNT, CDR2 YENEEA. After removal of 0 bases from V and 1 base from J, the junction contained 1 base not matched to a gene. This CDR3 spans 15 amino acids. CDR3 loop: CASSLEAGGTDTQYF. In DNA, the CDR3 is TGTGCCAGCAGCTTAGAGGCGGGAGGCACAGATACGCAGTATTTT.

This clone was picked up many times. The V gene is TRBV2, the J gene TRBJ2-7; 11 nucleotides align to TRBD1. V was clipped by 6 bases and J by 7 bases; unmatched bases: 8. CDR1 is SNHLY, CDR2 FYNNEI, per germline. This CDR3 is 14 amino acids long. As DNA, the CDR3 is TGTGCCAGCAGACGGGACAGGGGGGTGGGTGAGCAGTACTTC. It specifies CASRRDRGVGEQYF.

V usage is TRBV28 and J usage is TRBJ1-1; a weak D match, TRBD1 (5 bases). The CDR3 runs 14 residues. Trimming removed 10 bases from V and 1 base from J, with 16 bases in between. Germline V gene sequence: CDR1 MDHEN, CDR2 SYDVKM. CDR3 loop: CATLGGTPNTEAFF. DNA of the CDR3: TGTGCCACGCTCGGAGGGACGCCGAACACTGAAGCTTTCTTT.

V gene TRBV18 combines with J gene TRBJ2-2, with D hard to call. Trimming stripped 5 bases from V and 0 bases from J, with 7 bases between. Germline CDR1 and CDR2: KGHSH and LQKENI. The CDR3 has 14 amino acids. The chain's CDR3 is CASSSTANTGELFF. In DNA form, the CDR3 reads TGTGCCAGCTCATCCACAGCGAACACCGGGGAGCTGTTTTTT.

This clone has just a few counts. The chain uses TRBV5-1 and TRBJ2-5; either TRBD1 or TRBD2 may supply D (5 bases each). The V and J ends lost 4 bases and 2 bases respectively, with 18 bases between them. Germline V CDR1 and CDR2: SGHRS, YFSETQ. This CDR3 is built from 16 residues. CDR3 DNA: TGCGCCAGCAGCCGAGGGCAGGGTTGGATACAAGAGACCCAGTACTTC. Translation gives CASSRGQGWIQETQYF.

This clone was seen more than once but under ten times. The chain is built from TRBV28 and TRBJ1-2; 10 bases match TRBD1. The CDR3 consists of 15 residues. Looked up from germline, CDR1 is MDHEN and CDR2 is SYDVKM. V lost 4 bases, J lost 2 bases, and 4 bases stayed unmatched. As DNA, the CDR3 is TGTGCCAGCAGTTCACCGGGACAGGGGAACTATGGCTACACCTTC. Translating it yields CASSSPGQGNYGYTF.

The chain employs TRBV7-1 and TRBJ2-7, with D possibly matching TRBD1 (6 bases). TRBV7-1 is an ORF; its function is uncertain. CDR3 length equals 15 residues. V lost 4 bases and J 5 bases, leaving 18 bases between the germline ends. This CDR3 reads CASSLTSTGYDEQYF. In nucleotides, the CDR3 is TGTGCCAGCAGCTTAACCTCTACAGGGTACGACGAGCAGTACTTC.

There are a few counts of this clone. This chain joins TRBV18 and TRBJ2-3, with D perhaps matching TRBD1 or TRBD2 (5 bases each). The CDR3 has 16 amino acids. Trimming left V 6 bases short and J 1 base short, with 17 bases between. Germline V CDR1 and CDR2: KGHSH, LQKENI. The CDR3 loop is CASSKDGAPGTDTQYF. CDR3 coding DNA: TGTGCCAGCTCCAAGGACGGGGCGCCCGGCACAGATACGCAGTATTTT.

The rearrangement joins TRBV5-1 to TRBJ1-2; no reliable D call. The CDR3 extends over 14 amino acids. CDR1 is SGHRS and CDR2 is YFSETQ in the germline V gene. Trimming stripped 3 bases from V and 8 bases from J, with 17 bases between. This chain's CDR3 is CASSSGMRAEGYTF. As DNA, the CDR3 is TGCGCCAGCAGCTCTGGCATGAGGGCGGAAGGCTACACCTTC.

In this sample, this clone turned up a few times. The chain couples TRBV6-8 to TRBJ1-3, with 9 positions matching TRBD1. V shed 8 bases and J 0 bases; nucleotides not matched to a gene: 5. CDR1 MNHGY and CDR2 SAAAGT come from the germline V gene. The CDR3 consists of 15 residues. CDR3: CASAGTGISGNTIYF. For the CDR3, the DNA is TGTGCCAGCGCCGGGACAGGGATCTCTGGAAACACCATATATTTT.

This clone has a single count. The chain carries TRBV25-1 and TRBJ2-3; no clear D. V lost 6 bases, J lost 4 bases, and 14 bases lay in between. The CDR3 has 14 residues. In germline, CDR1 is MGHDK, CDR2 SYGVNS. The CDR3 here is CASSGRAEADTQYF. CDR3 bases: TGTGCCAGCAGCGGACGGGCCGAGGCAGATACGCAGTATTTT.

The chain carries TRBV29-1 and TRBJ2-1; D gene unclear. Germline CDR1 reads SQVTM; CDR2 reads ANQGSEA. V was pared by 8 bases and J by 0 bases, with 11 bases between. CDR3 length: 13 residues. CDR3 nucleotide sequence: TGCAGCCTGGACCCTAGCTCCTACAATGAGCAGTTCTTC. This codes for CSLDPSSYNEQFF.

V gene TRBV28 combines with J gene TRBJ2-1; D is unresolved. CDR1 and CDR2 (germline): MDHEN, SYDVKM. V was cut by 1 base and J by 7 bases, with 8 bases left in between. The CDR3 loop spans 13 amino acids. CDR3 nucleotide sequence: TGTGCCAGCAGTTTATTAATGAAGAATGAGCAGTTCTTC. Its protein product is CASSLLMKNEQFF.

The table lists this clone with a few counts. The V call is TRBV18, the J call TRBJ2-5, with D perhaps matching TRBD1 or TRBD2 (5 bases each). With 5 bases removed from V and 2 bases from J, the gap between germline ends came to 12 bases. Germline CDR1 reads KGHSH; CDR2 reads LQKENI. This CDR3 contains 14 residues. The CDR3, as DNA: TGTGCCAGCTCAACGGGGACGGCACAAGAGACCCAGTACTTC. It is translated as CASSTGTAQETQYF.

This clone came up a few times. The chain employs TRBV19 and TRBJ2-7, with D perhaps TRBD1 or TRBD2 (5 bases each). CDR3 size: 14 residues. Trimming removed 0 bases at V and 7 bases at J, with 13 bases between. Germline CDR1 is LNHDA and CDR2 is SQIVND (reference sequence). The CDR3 reads CASSIDGTYREQYF. The CDR3, as DNA: TGTGCCAGTAGTATAGACGGGACCTACAGGGAGCAGTACTTC. Supplemented by reference TRBV19 and TRBJ2-7, the full variable domain reads DGGITQSPKYLFRKEGQNVTLSCEQNLNHDAMYWYRQDPGQGLRLIYYSQIVNDFQKGDIAEGYSVSREKKESFPLTVTSAQKNPTAFYLCASSIDGTYREQYFGPGTRLTVT.

In its sample, this clone was seen many times. The J gene is TRBJ2-3, the V gene TRBV6-8; D unresolved. Germline loops: CDR1 MNHGY, CDR2 SAAAGT. The length of the CDR3 is 13 residues. Trimming cost V 1 base and J 0 bases, with 2 bases left between them. CDR3: CASSYFSTDTQYF. The CDR3, as DNA: TGTGCCAGCAGTTACTTTAGCACAGATACGCAGTATTTT.

This clone was detected ten times or more. Germline and junction disagree at one end, which may indicate a read error. The rearrangement joins TRBV6-8 to TRBJ2-5; TRBD2 agrees at 9 bases. This CDR3 is 19 amino acids long. Germline V gene sequence: CDR1 MNHGY, CDR2 SAAAGT. CDR3: CASSDSISGLAGREETQYF. The CDR3 coding sequence is TGTGCCAGCAGTGACTCGATCTCCGGGCTAGCGGGGCGGGAAGAGACCCAGTACTTC.

This clone has a handful of counts. This sequence joins TRBV6-8 and TRBJ2-3, with D uncertain. V was clipped by 1 base and J by 9 bases, with 14 bases between them. The germline V gene has CDR1 MNHGY and CDR2 SAAAGT. CDR3 length: 14 amino acids. Here the CDR3 DNA reads TGTGCCAGCAGTTACTTCGGTGGGGAAGGCACGCAGTATTTT. This sequence encodes CASSYFGGEGTQYF.

On this clone: One or more bases were not read clearly; the residue they encode is written X. The V gene is TRBV29-1, the J gene TRBJ2-3; D may be TRBD1 (6 bases). CDR1 is SQVTM and CDR2 is ANQGSEA in the germline V gene. V was shortened by 6 bases and J by 8 bases, with 18 bases between the two germline ends. The CDR3 sequence is 13 residues long. The CDR3 loop reads CSVNRXLGATQYF. The DNA for the CDR3 is TGCAGCGTAAACAGGGRGTTGGGAGCTACGCAGTATTTT.

This clone was counted a few times. DNA of the CDR3: TGCGCCAGCAGTGGACCCAGACCGCAAGAGACCCAGTACTTC. The encoded protein is CASSGPRPQETQYF. J is TRBJ2-5 and V is TRBV23-1, with D unclear. TRBV23-1 is known as an ORF, though its function is uncertain. V was pared by 5 bases and J by 2 bases, with 12 bases between. CDR3 size: 14 residues.

This chain connects TRBV28 to TRBJ2-6; no definite D call. The CDR3 has 14 amino acids. Germline V gene sequence: CDR1 MDHEN, CDR2 SYDVKM. V was cut by 5 bases and J by 0 bases, with 5 bases left in between. In DNA form, the CDR3 reads TGTGCCAGCAGTATCCCCTCTGGGGCCAACGTCCTGACTTTC. It translates to CASSIPSGANVLTF. Filled out from reference TRBV28 and TRBJ2-6, the complete variable domain reads DVKVTQSSRYLVKRTGEKVFLECVQDMDHENMFWYRQDPGLGLRLIYFSYDVKMKEKGDIPEGYSVSREKKERFSLILESASTNQTSMYLCASSIPSGANVLTFGAGSRLTVL.

The rearrangement links TRBV25-1 to TRBJ2-7; the match to TRBD1 covers 9 bases. This CDR3 comprises 17 residues. In germline, CDR1 is MGHDK, CDR2 SYGVNS. V dropped 3 bases and J dropped 1; count of bases not matched to a gene: 10. The CDR3 here is CASSDNYPQGASYEQYF. CDR3 bases: TGTGCCAGCAGTGACAATTACCCACAGGGGGCGTCCTACGAGCAGTACTTC.

The chain joins TRBV14 to TRBJ2-2, with 8 nucleotides matching TRBD2. Germline V CDR1 and CDR2: SGHDN, FVKESK. CDR3 length: 16 residues. Trimming took 2 bases from V and 6 from J; bases not matched to a gene: 8. The CDR3 DNA reads TGTGCCAGCAGCCAACAAGCGGGAGATCTCTCCGGGGAGCTGTTTTTT. Translation gives CASSQQAGDLSGELFF.

This chain connects TRBV16 to TRBJ2-2; 7 nucleotides align to TRBD1. The V gene end was trimmed by 6 bases and the J gene end by 6 bases; junction bases not matched to a gene: 4. Germline loops: CDR1 KGHSY, CDR2 FQNENV. The length of the CDR3 is 13 residues. The CDR3, as DNA: TGTGCCAGCAGACCCCAGGGGGCCGGGGAGCTGTTTTTT. This sequence encodes CASRPQGAGELFF.

This clone was seen a few times. J is TRBJ1-1 and V is TRBV19; D is possibly TRBD1 (5 bases). This CDR3 is built from 14 residues. Trimming shortened V by 5 bases and J by 0 bases, and 10 bases separated the two germline ends. CDR1 and CDR2 (germline): LNHDA, SQIVND (reference sequence). The DNA for the CDR3 is TGTGCCAGTAGTGTAGGAGGGGTGAACACTGAAGCTTTCTTT. Protein: CASSVGGVNTEAFF.

A few counts support this clone. V and J are TRBV10-2 and TRBJ2-5; 7 nucleotides agree with TRBD2. The CDR3 contains 15 residues. Trimming at V came to 6 bases and at J to 5 bases, leaving 12 bases not matched to a gene. Germline-derived CDR1 and CDR2 are WSHSY and SAAADI. This CDR3 reads CASRPSSAGLETQYF. For the CDR3, the DNA is TGCGCCAGCAGGCCCTCGTCAGCGGGGCTGGAGACCCAGTACTTC.

By frequency in the sample, this clone is medium-sized. Sequence at one end of the junction differs from germline and may be a read error. J is TRBJ2-3 and V is TRBV11-3, with TRBD2 matching over 8 bases. The CDR3 runs to 14 residues. Per germline, CDR1 SGHNT and CDR2 YENEEA. CDR3 protein: CASSPRTSRDTQYF. The DNA for the CDR3 is TGTGCCAGCAGCCCCCGGACTAGCAGAGATACGCAGTATTTT.